This T cell receptor beta chain was observed in a study of cytomegalovirus exposure and HLA in healthy donors. General study results and limits: CMV antigen specificity was confirmed in vitro for three CMV-associated chains. Previously analyzed data showed that most TCR beta V segments were productive at a frequency of about 87% or about 30%. Most TCR sequences were seen very rarely across donors, but some public TCRs occurred in many.

60 Vbeta and 13 Jbeta primers were used in PCR. Assay used: immunoSEQ multiplex PCR; TCRdb lists only in-frame clones, some missing. Seen here are under 200,000 clones, around 79% observed once, and the top ten hold roughly 2.6%. The V gene end was trimmed by 0 bases and the J gene end by 8 bases; junction bases not matched to a gene: 6. This CDR3 has 14 residues. Germline loops: CDR1 GTSNPN, CDR2 SVGIG (reference sequence). In its sample, this clone was seen once. Antigen unknown. These donors counted as nominally healthy when sampled, but unrecorded immune exposures were likely. The rearrangement uses TRBV30 and TRBJ2-1; TRBD2 aligns across 8 bases. This sequence was found in a woman between 35 and 50 years old in good health and CMV-seropositive. Sequences were obtained from PBMCs. The CDR3, as DNA: TGTGCCTGGAGTGTATCCGGGAGGGGGGATGAGCAGTTCTTC. As protein: CAWSVSGRGDEQFF. The entire variable domain, with the rest obtained from reference TRBV30 and TRBJ2-1, is as follows: SQTIHQWPATLVQPVGSPLSLECTVEGTSNPNLYWYRQAAGRGLQLLFYSVGIGQISSEVPQNLSASRPQDRQFILSSKKLLLSDSGFYLCAWSVSGRGDEQFFGPGTRLTVL.